This T cell receptor (beta chain) was recovered during a study of cytomegalovirus exposure and HLA in healthy donors. The overall study: For the approximately 430 genotyped donors, roughly 80% fell within the Caucasian-associated ancestry cluster. Study results and limitations: The authors later linked a missense DCLRE1C variant to TCR beta V- and J-gene trimming.

Turning to this clone: The target antigen is unknown. This CDR3 is also generated by other DNA sequences in the sample.

Both 60 Vbeta primers and 13 Jbeta primers went into the PCR. Sequencing used immunoSEQ multiplex PCR; TCRdb keeps in-frame clones, though not all of them. The table records about 170,000 clones, 82% of them present only once. The TCR originated in a girl aged 5 to 17 in good health and CMV-seropositive. The specimen sequenced was PBMCs.

CDR3 nucleotides: TGCGCCAGCAGCTTGGCCCGGCAGGGGGCTTTTTATACTAACTATGGCTACACCTTC. This gives the protein CASSLARQGAFYTNYGYTF. The chain links TRBV5-1 to TRBJ1-2; 8 bases are a match to TRBD1. The V segment lost 0 bases and the J segment 0 bases; nucleotides outside the gene matches: 13. From germline, CDR1 is SGHRS and CDR2 YFSETQ. The CDR3 has 19 residues.